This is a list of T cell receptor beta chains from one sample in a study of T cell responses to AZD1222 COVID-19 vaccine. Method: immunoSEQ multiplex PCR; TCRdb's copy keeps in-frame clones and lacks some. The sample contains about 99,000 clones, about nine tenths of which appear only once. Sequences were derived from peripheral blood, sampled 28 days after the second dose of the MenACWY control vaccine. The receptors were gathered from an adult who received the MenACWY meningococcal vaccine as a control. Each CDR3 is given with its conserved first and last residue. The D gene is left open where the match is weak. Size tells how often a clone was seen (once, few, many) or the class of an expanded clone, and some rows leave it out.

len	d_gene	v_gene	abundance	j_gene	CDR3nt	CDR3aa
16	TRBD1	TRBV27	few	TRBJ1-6	TGTGCCAGCAGTTTACCCCCGAGGACAGGGGGTTCACCCCTCCACTTT	CASSLPPRTGGSPLHF
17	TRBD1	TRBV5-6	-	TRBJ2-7	TGTGCCAGCAGCCCGGGTGGACAGGGTAGACTATCCTACGAGCAGTACTTC	CASSPGGQGRLSYEQYF
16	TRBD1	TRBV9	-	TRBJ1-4	TGTGCCAGCAGCGCCGGACAGGGACCAACTAATGAAAAACTGTTTTTT	CASSAGQGPTNEKLFF
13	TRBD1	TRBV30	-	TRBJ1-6	TGTGCCTGGAATGCACAGGGGAATTCACCCCTCCACTTT	CAWNAQGNSPLHF
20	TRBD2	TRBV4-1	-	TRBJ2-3	TGCGCCAGCAGCCAAACGCCCACCGGGACTAGCGGGGCCCCACCAGATACGCAGTATTTT	CASSQTPTGTSGAPPDTQYF
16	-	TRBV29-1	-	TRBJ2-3	TGCAGCGTTGAAAAGGGGTGGGGGTATAGCACAGATACGCAGTATTTT	CSVEKGWGYSTDTQYF
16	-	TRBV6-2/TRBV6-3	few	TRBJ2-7	TGTGCCAGCAGTTCCCGAACCAGGGCGCACTCCTACGAGCAGTACTTC	CASSSRTRAHSYEQYF
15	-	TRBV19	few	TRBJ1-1	TGTGCCAGTAGTATAGGGCTGGGACAGAACACTGAAGCTTTCTTT	CASSIGLGQNTEAFF
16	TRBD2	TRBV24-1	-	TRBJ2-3	TGTGCCACCAGTGATTCGGGACTAGCTCGCACAGATACGCAGTATTTT	CATSDSGLARTDTQYF
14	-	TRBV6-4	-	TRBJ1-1	TGTGCCAGCAGTGAAGATCAAGGGGGGCGGATAGCTTTCTTT	CASSEDQGGRIAFF
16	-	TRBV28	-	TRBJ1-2	TGTGCCAGCAGTTTAGGTACGAACCGACCCCCCTATGGCTACACCTTC	CASSLGTNRPPYGYTF
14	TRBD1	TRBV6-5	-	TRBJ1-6	TGTGCCAGCAGCGTACAGGGGGTTAATTCACCCCTCCACTTT	CASSVQGVNSPLHF
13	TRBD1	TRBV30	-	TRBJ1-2	TGTGCCTGGAGCCTACAGGGGTTGGGGGGCTACACCTTC	CAWSLQGLGGYTF
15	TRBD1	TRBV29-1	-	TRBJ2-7	TGCAGCGTAAATTTCCGGGACAGGTTATGTTACGAGCAGTACTTC	CSVNFRDRLCYEQYF
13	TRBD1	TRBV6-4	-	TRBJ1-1	TGTGCCAGCAGTGACGGACAGGGGACTGAAGCTTTCTTT	CASSDGQGTEAFF
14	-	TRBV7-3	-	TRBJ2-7	TGTGCCAGCAGCAGGGACCCAAGCTCCTACGAGCAGTACTTC	CASSRDPSSYEQYF
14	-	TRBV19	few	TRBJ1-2	TGTGCCAGTAGGCACCTCGGGGCGGCCTATGGCTACACCTTC	CASRHLGAAYGYTF
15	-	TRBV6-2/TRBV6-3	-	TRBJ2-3	TGTGCCAGCAGTTACTCGACTTATTTCGGGGATACGCAGTATTTT	CASSYSTYFGDTQYF
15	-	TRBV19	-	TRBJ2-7	TGTGCCAGTAGTATGACGTGGGACAAACCCTACGAGCAGTACTTC	CASSMTWDKPYEQYF
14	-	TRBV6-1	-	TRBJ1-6	TGTGCCAGCAGTGAAAACGGAGAAAATTCACCCCTCCACTTT	CASSENGENSPLHF
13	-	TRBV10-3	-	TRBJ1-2	TGTGCCATCACCGAAGGGGGGAACTATGGCTACACCTTC	CAITEGGNYGYTF
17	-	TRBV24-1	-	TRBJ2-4	TGTGCCACTAGTGGATCACCTCTTCCCGGGGTAGGGAACATTCAGTACTTC	CATSGSPLPGVGNIQYF
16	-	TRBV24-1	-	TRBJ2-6	TGTGCCACCAGTGATCCAGCTCCGGGGGGGGCCAACGTCCTGACTTTC	CATSDPAPGGANVLTF
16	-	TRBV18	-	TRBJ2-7	TGTGCCAGCTCACCATATCAGGGGACAACAGGGTACGAGCAGTACTTC	CASSPYQGTTGYEQYF
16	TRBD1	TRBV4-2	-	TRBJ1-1	TGTGCCAGCAGCCATTTTCTCCGGGACAGGGCATCCGTGGCTTTCTTT	CASSHFLRDRASVAFF
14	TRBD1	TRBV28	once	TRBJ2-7	TGTGCCAGCAGGCGGACAGGGGGGTCCTACGAGCAGTACTTC	CASRRTGGSYEQYF
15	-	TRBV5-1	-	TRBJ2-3	TGCGCCAGTAGTCCTAGGTCGGGGTTCACAGATACGCAGTATTTT	CASSPRSGFTDTQYF
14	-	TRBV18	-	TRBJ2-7	TGTGCCAGCTCAACCAGGGGGGCGACCTACGAGCAGTACTTC	CASSTRGATYEQYF
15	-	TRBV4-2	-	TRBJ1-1	TGTGCCAGCAGCCAAGATACGGGATATGGCACTGAAGCTTTCTTT	CASSQDTGYGTEAFF
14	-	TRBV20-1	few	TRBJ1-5	TGCAGTGCTAGTCTGGGGACGGGCAATCAGCCCCAGCATTTT	CSASLGTGNQPQHF
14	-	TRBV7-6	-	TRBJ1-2	TGTGCCAGCAGGCCCCTACAGGCTAACTATGGCTACACCTTC	CASRPLQANYGYTF
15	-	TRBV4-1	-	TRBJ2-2	TGCGCCAGCAGCCAAGAAGCGGTGAACACCGGGGAGCTGTTTTTT	CASSQEAVNTGELFF
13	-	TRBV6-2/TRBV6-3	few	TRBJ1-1	TGTGCCAGCAGCCTAAGCTTGAACACTGAAGCTTTCTTT	CASSLSLNTEAFF
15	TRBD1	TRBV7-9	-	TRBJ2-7	TGTGCCAGCAGTCCTCCTGGGACAGGGTACTACGAGCAGTACTTC	CASSPPGTGYYEQYF
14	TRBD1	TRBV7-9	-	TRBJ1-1	TGTGCCAGCAGCTCCCGGACAGGGCCCACTGAAGCTTTCTTT	CASSSRTGPTEAFF
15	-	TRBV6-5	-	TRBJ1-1	TGTGCCAGCATCCCACCCCGGGGCCACCACACTGAAGCTTTCTTT	CASIPPRGHHTEAFF
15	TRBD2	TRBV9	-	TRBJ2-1	TGTGCCACCTCAGTGGCTAGCGGGGGGATAGATGAGCAGTTCTTC	CATSVASGGIDEQFF
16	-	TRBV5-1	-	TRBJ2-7	TGCGCCAGCAGCTTGGAAGCGTCGGCAGTTGGCTACGAGCAGTACTTC	CASSLEASAVGYEQYF
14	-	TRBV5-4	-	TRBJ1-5	TGTGCCAGCAGCTTGCAGGGATTCAATCAGCCCCAGCATTTT	CASSLQGFNQPQHF
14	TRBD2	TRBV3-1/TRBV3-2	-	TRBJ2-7	TGTGCCAGCGGGGGTACTAGCGGCGGTTATGAGCAGTACTTC	CASGGTSGGYEQYF
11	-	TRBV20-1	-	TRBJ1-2	TGCAGTGCTCCTGCTCTGTATGGCTACACCTTC	CSAPALYGYTF
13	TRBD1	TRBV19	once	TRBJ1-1	TGTGCCAGTAGTCCAGACAGGGTCGCTGAAGCTTTCTTT	CASSPDRVAEAFF
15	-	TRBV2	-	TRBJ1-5	TGTGCCAGCAGTGAACAGGCGTTTAGCAATCAGCCCCAGCATTTT	CASSEQAFSNQPQHF
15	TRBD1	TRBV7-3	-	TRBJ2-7	TGTGCCAGCAGCTTTGGACAGGGGGCCCCCTACGAGCAGTACTTC	CASSFGQGAPYEQYF
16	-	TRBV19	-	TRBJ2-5	TGTGCCAGTAGTCCCCAGGGTACCAGGGGTCAGGAGACCCAGTACTTC	CASSPQGTRGQETQYF
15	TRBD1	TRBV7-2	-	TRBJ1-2	TGTGCCAGCAGCTCCCTGGGACAGGGCCGCTATGGCTACACCTTC	CASSSLGQGRYGYTF
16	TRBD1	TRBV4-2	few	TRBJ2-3	TGTGCCAGCAGCCAAATCTCACAGGGGATCACAGATACGCAGTATTTT	CASSQISQGITDTQYF
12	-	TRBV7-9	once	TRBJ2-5	TGTGCCAGCAGCCAGATTCAAGAGACCCAGTACTTC	CASSQIQETQYF
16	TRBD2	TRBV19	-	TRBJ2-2	TGTGCCAGTAGTATTGGGCTAGCGGGGCAAACCGGGGAGCTGTTTTTT	CASSIGLAGQTGELFF
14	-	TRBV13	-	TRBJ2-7	TGTGCCAGCAGCTACAGGGGACTCTCCTACGAGCAGTACTTC	CASSYRGLSYEQYF